The next 29 T cell receptor beta chains were all read from a single sample in a study of blood T cell repertoires in COVID-19. The protocol was immunoSEQ multiplex PCR, while the TCRdb copy is restricted to in-frame clones and leaves out a portion. Among 150,000 to 200,000 clones listed, 65% to 85% were seen once. Sequences were obtained from peripheral blood. These receptors all come from a woman under 40 with acute or convalescent COVID-19.

V is TRBV10-3 and J is TRBJ2-3; 10 bases align to TRBD2. V trimming: 0 bases; J trimming: 5 bases; junction bases outside the gene matches: 8. This CDR3 contains 17 residues. Germline lookup yields CDR1 ENHRY and CDR2 SYGVKD. The CDR3 sequence: CAISESLAGVQGDTQYF. The DNA for the CDR3 is TGTGCCATCAGTGAGTCGCTAGCGGGGGTTCAGGGAGATACGCAGTATTTT.

V gene TRBV28 combines with J gene TRBJ2-3, with TRBD1 as a possible D gene (5 bases). CDR1 is MDHEN, CDR2 SYDVKM, per germline. The CDR3 extends over 16 amino acids. With 1 base removed from V and 3 bases from J, the gap between germline ends came to 14 bases. CDR3 DNA: TGTGCCAGCAGTTTATTGGTGGAGCCAGGGACAGATACGCAGTATTTT. Protein sequence: CASSLLVEPGTDTQYF.

The chain uses TRBV10-3 and TRBJ2-1; the D gene is possibly TRBD2 (5 bases). Germline V gene data show CDR1 as ENHRY and CDR2 as SYGVKD. CDR3 size: 14 residues. Deletions cut 2 bases from V and 5 bases from J, with 10 bases between. As DNA, the CDR3 is TGTGCCATCAGTGAGGAGGACTGGAACAATGAGCAGTTCTTC. Its protein is CAISEEDWNNEQFF.

J is TRBJ1-2 and V is TRBV19; D ambiguous. Trimming pared 1 base from V and 5 bases from J, leaving 11 bases between. Per the germline V gene, CDR1 is LNHDA and CDR2 is SQIVND (reference sequence). The CDR3 has 14 residues. The CDR3 is CASSIATPLYGYTF. CDR3 sequence (DNA): TGTGCCAGTAGTATAGCGACACCCTTATATGGCTACACCTTC.

The V and J genes are TRBV19 and TRBJ1-5; perhaps TRBD1 as D (5 bases). The ends were cut back, 3 bases at V and 5 bases at J, with 17 bases in the middle. The CDR3 spans 16 residues. The germline V gene has CDR1 LNHDA and CDR2 SQIVND (reference sequence). In nucleotides, the CDR3 is TGTGCCAGTAGTATTAGGAGGGGCACCGTAGATCAGCCCCAGCATTTT. Translated: CASSIRRGTVDQPQHF.

For the CDR3, the DNA is TGTGCCAGCAGTCCGACAGGGAACCCCTGGGAGCAGTACTTC. This codes for CASSPTGNPWEQYF. The chain uses TRBV27 and TRBJ2-7; 7 positions agree with TRBD1. The CDR3 has 14 amino acids. Trimming took 5 bases from V and 7 from J; bases not matched to a gene: 11. From germline, CDR1 is MNHEY and CDR2 SMNVEV (reference sequence).

The CDR3 DNA is TGCGCCAGCAGCTTCAGAGGCCGGGACAGGGAAGCTTTCTTT. Protein: CASSFRGRDREAFF. The V and J genes are TRBV5-1 and TRBJ1-1; 8 bases align to TRBD1. The CDR3 loop spans 14 amino acids. The ends lost 2 bases at V and 8 bases at J; junction bases unmatched: 8. Germline V gene data show CDR1 as SGHRS and CDR2 as YFSETQ. Full variable domain (remainder filled in from reference TRBV5-1 and TRBJ1-1): KAGVTQTPRYLIKTRGQQVTLSCSPISGHRSVSWYQQTPGQGLQFLFEYFSETQRNKGNFPGRFSGRQFSNSRSEMNVSTLELGDSALYLCASSFRGRDREAFFGQGTRLTVV.

A few counts support this clone. The J gene is TRBJ1-4, the V gene TRBV27; TRBD1 might be the D (5 bases). Trimming took off 10 bases at V and 0 bases at J, with 21 bases between the two ends. The CDR3 totals 17 residues. Germline lookup yields CDR1 MNHEY and CDR2 SMNVEV (reference sequence). The CDR3 bases are TGTGCCACGGGGGAATCAGGGTGGCATGCAACTAATGAAAAACTGTTTTTT. It yields the protein CATGESGWHATNEKLFF. The full variable domain, with the rest looked up from reference TRBV27 and TRBJ1-4, is EAQVTQNPRYLITVTGKKLTVTCSQNMNHEYMSWYRQDPGLGLRQIYYSMNVEVTDKGDVPEGYKVSRKEKRNFPLILESPSPNQTSLYFCATGESGWHATNEKLFFGSGTQLSVL.

The chain links TRBV2 to TRBJ1-4, with D uncertain. The CDR3 is 13 amino acids. Trimming cost V 8 bases and J 5 bases, with 12 bases left between them. Germline values: CDR1 SNHLY, CDR2 FYNNEI. The CDR3 DNA is TGTGCCAGCGTCCGGGGTCAAAATGAAAAACTGTTTTTT. Its protein product is CASVRGQNEKLFF. The full variable domain, with the rest looked up from reference TRBV2 and TRBJ1-4, is EPEVTQTPSHQVTQMGQEVILRCVPISNHLYFYWYRQILGQKVEFLVSFYNNEISEKSEIFDDQFSVERPDGSNFTLKIRSTKLEDSAMYFCASVRGQNEKLFFGSGTQLSVL.

In its sample, this clone was seen many times. The gene calls are TRBV6-2 or TRBV6-3 and TRBJ2-2; maybe TRBD1 (6 bases). The CDR3 runs 18 residues. Per germline, CDR1 MNHEY and CDR2 SVGEGT. V gave up 2 bases and J gave up 3 bases, with 19 bases separating them. Here the CDR3 reads CASSYRFTQGRDTGELFF. For the CDR3, the DNA is TGTGCCAGCAGTTACCGATTTACACAGGGTAGGGACACCGGGGAGCTGTTTTTT.

The chain has TRBV6-2 or TRBV6-3 and TRBJ2-2; 12 positions agree with TRBD2. There are 19 residues in the CDR3. J was trimmed by 0 bases and V by 2 bases; bases with no gene match: 7. CDR1 and CDR2 from the germline V gene are MNHEY and SVGEGT. For the CDR3, the DNA is TGTGCCAGCAGTTACGGACTAGCGGGGTGGGGGACGAACACCGGGGAGCTGTTTTTT. It codes for CASSYGLAGWGTNTGELFF.

The count of this clone is one. This chain joins TRBV11-2 and TRBJ1-5; the match to TRBD1 covers 12 bases. This CDR3 spans 16 amino acids. J was trimmed by 5 bases and V by 5 bases; bases with no gene match: 7. The V gene's germline CDR1 is SGHAT and CDR2 FQNNGV. The CDR3 spells CASSPWDRGRDQPQHF. The CDR3 DNA follows: TGTGCCAGCAGCCCATGGGACAGGGGGCGGGATCAGCCCCAGCATTTT. Variable domain in full (rest from reference TRBV11-2 and TRBJ1-5): EAGVAQSPRYKIIEKRQSVAFWCNPISGHATLYWYQQILGQGPKLLIQFQNNGVVDDSQLPKDRFSAERLKGVDSTLKIQPAKLEDSAVYLCASSPWDRGRDQPQHFGDGTRLSIL.

The chain couples TRBV24-1 to TRBJ1-6; D is unresolved. The CDR3 runs 13 residues. V lost 9 bases, J lost 7 bases, and 12 bases lay in between. Per germline, CDR1 KGHDR and CDR2 SFDVKD. The CDR3 spells CATSDGRNSPLHF. The CDR3 nucleotides read TGTGCCACCTCGGACGGGAGAAATTCACCCCTCCACTTT.

The chain joins TRBV20-1 to TRBJ2-5; TRBD2 agrees at 10 bases. The CDR3 totals 14 residues. The trim removed 3 bases at V and 7 bases at J, leaving 8 bases unmatched. CDR1 is DFQATT and CDR2 is SNEGSKA in the germline V gene (reference sequence). This CDR3 reads CSASVSGRFGTQYF. The CDR3 DNA sequence: TGCAGTGCTAGTGTTAGCGGGAGGTTTGGGACCCAGTACTTC.

This chain connects TRBV7-2 to TRBJ1-4; 9 nucleotides line up with TRBD1. Germline CDR1 is SGHTA and CDR2 is FQGNSA. With 1 base clipped from V and 7 bases from J, the junction kept 7 bases outside the gene matches. The CDR3 extends over 16 amino acids. CDR3 nucleotides: TGTGCCAGCAGCTTAGGAGGTGGGACAGGGATTGAAAAACTGTTTTTT. Its protein is CASSLGGGTGIEKLFF.

The chain recombines TRBV18 with TRBJ1-1; a weak D match, TRBD1 (6 bases). The CDR3 consists of 16 residues. Per the germline V gene, CDR1 is KGHSH and CDR2 is LQKENI. The germline V and J ends were trimmed by 3 bases and 4 bases, with 18 bases remaining between them. The DNA for the CDR3 is TGTGCCAGCTCACCCCCCATAGCTTCAGGGGCCACTGAAGCTTTCTTT. This encodes CASSPPIASGATEAFF.

In DNA, the CDR3 is TGCAGCGTTGGCCGGGACACAGGATTCTCTTATGGCTACACCTTC. This codes for CSVGRDTGFSYGYTF. The rearrangement links TRBV29-1 to TRBJ1-2, with D maybe TRBD1 (6 bases). This CDR3 contains 15 residues. Germline V lookup: CDR1 SQVTM, CDR2 ANQGSEA. Trimming shortened V by 4 bases and J by 5 bases, and 20 bases separated the two germline ends.

This chain links TRBV7-2 with TRBJ2-7; a weak D match, TRBD1 (6 bases). The germline V and J ends were trimmed by 1 base and 4 bases, with 11 bases remaining between them. Germline V gene sequence: CDR1 SGHTA, CDR2 FQGNSA. CDR3 length: 14 residues. CDR3 in amino acids: CASSLDRAKYEQYF. CDR3 coding DNA: TGTGCCAGCAGCTTAGACAGGGCGAAGTACGAGCAGTACTTC. The full variable domain, rest sourced from reference TRBV7-2 and TRBJ2-7, is GAGVSQSPSNKVTEKGKDVELRCDPISGHTALYWYRQSLGQGLEFLIYFQGNSAPDKSGLPSDRFSAERTGGSVSTLTIQRTQQEDSAVYLCASSLDRAKYEQYFGPGTRLTVT.

The chain combines TRBV7-6 with TRBJ2-1, with 11 bases aligning to TRBD2. V lost 4 bases and J lost 3; bases outside the gene matches: 5. This CDR3 is 16 amino acids long. Looked up from germline, CDR1 is SGHVS and CDR2 is FNYEAQ. The CDR3: CASSSQGLAGYNEQFF. CDR3 bases: TGTGCCAGCAGCTCACAAGGACTAGCGGGCTACAATGAGCAGTTCTTC.

V gene TRBV5-1 combines with J gene TRBJ1-1, with TRBD1 matching over 8 bases. J lost 1 base, V lost 0 bases, and 2 bases had no gene match. The germline V gene encodes CDR1 SGHRS and CDR2 YFSETQ. The CDR3 is 15 amino acids. CDR3 sequence (DNA): TGCGCCAGCAGCTTGGGACAGGGGAGGAACACTGAAGCTTTCTTT. It translates to CASSLGQGRNTEAFF.

J is TRBJ2-7 and V is TRBV2; TRBD1 matches at 9 bases. The V segment lost 6 bases and the J segment 3 bases; nucleotides outside the gene matches: 0. This CDR3 comprises 12 residues. The germline V gene encodes CDR1 SNHLY and CDR2 FYNNEI. DNA of the CDR3: TGTGCCAGCAGGGACAGGGGCTACGAGCAGTACTTC. Translation: CASRDRGYEQYF.

The CDR3 loop is CSASAPGQGAYEQYF. The CDR3 nucleotides are TGCAGTGCTAGTGCTCCGGGACAGGGGGCCTACGAGCAGTACTTC. This chain uses TRBV20-1 with TRBJ2-7; 11 bases are shared with TRBD1. Germline V gene data show CDR1 as DFQATT and CDR2 as SNEGSKA (reference sequence). Trimming took 3 bases from V and 2 from J; bases not matched to a gene: 6. There are 15 residues in the CDR3.

The chain joins TRBV19 to TRBJ1-5; 7 bases match TRBD1. V was clipped by 6 bases and J by 13 bases; unmatched bases: 12. In germline, CDR1 is LNHDA, CDR2 SQIVND (reference sequence). This CDR3 comprises 13 residues. The DNA of the CDR3 is TGTGCCAGTAGCCCCTACCCCAGGGGGGCTCAGCATTTT. This translates into CASSPYPRGAQHF.

The CDR3, as DNA: TGTGCCAGCAGCTTATTTGACAGGGGGCCTAATCCCTTCTCTGGGGCCAACGTCCTGACTTTC. Protein: CASSLFDRGPNPFSGANVLTF. The rearrangement joins TRBV7-8 to TRBJ2-6; 10 bases line up with TRBD1. V was clipped by 2 bases and J by 0 bases; unmatched bases: 13. Germline assignment: CDR1 SGHVS and CDR2 FQNEAQ. The CDR3 runs 21 residues.

Of note for this clone: Within the sample, other DNA sequences also encode this same CDR3. V and J are TRBV20-1 and TRBJ2-7; D ambiguous. The V gene lost 3 bases and the J gene lost 3 bases, with 6 bases spanning the gap. CDR1 and CDR2 (germline): DFQATT, SNEGSKA (reference sequence). CDR3 length: 11 residues. The CDR3 here is CSASPLYEQYF. DNA of the CDR3: TGCAGTGCTAGTCCCCTCTACGAGCAGTACTTC.

The chain joins TRBV7-2 to TRBJ1-1; tentatively, D is TRBD1 (5 bases). CDR1 is SGHTA and CDR2 is FQGNSA in the germline V gene. CDR3 length: 13 residues. The ends were cut back, 1 base at V and 7 bases at J, with 10 bases in the middle. The CDR3 DNA sequence: TGTGCCAGCAGCTTAGATAGGACATTTGAAGCTTTCTTT. Encoded protein: CASSLDRTFEAFF.

The chain joins TRBV5-4 to TRBJ1-4; weak D call: TRBD1 (5 bases). Germline V gene sequence: CDR1 SGHNT, CDR2 YYREEE (reference sequence). Trimming shortened V by 4 bases and J by 7 bases, and 14 bases separated the two germline ends. This CDR3 has 14 residues. The CDR3 bases are TGTGCCAGCAGCGAAGGGGTCGTTGGTGAAAAACTGTTTTTT. It is translated as CASSEGVVGEKLFF. Full variable domain (rest looked up from reference TRBV5-4 and TRBJ1-4): ETGVTQSPTHLIKTRGQQVTLRCSSQSGHNTVSWYQQALGQGPQFIFQYYREEENGRGNFPPRFSGLQFPNYSSELNVNALELDDSALYLCASSEGVVGEKLFFGSGTQLSVL.

The chain recombines TRBV7-2 with TRBJ1-4; D is unclear. In germline, CDR1 is SGHTA, CDR2 FQGNSA. The CDR3 contains 18 residues. Trimming stripped 4 bases from V and 3 bases from J, with 21 bases between. For the CDR3, the DNA is TGTGCCAGCAGCTACAAGGATCTGTCGCTCGGGGCTAATGAAAAACTGTTTTTT. It translates to CASSYKDLSLGANEKLFF.

The rearrangement links TRBV6-2 or TRBV6-3 to TRBJ1-2; D unresolved. There are 14 residues in the CDR3. Trimming removed 0 bases at V and 2 bases at J, with 7 bases between. The germline CDR1 and CDR2 sequences are MNHEY and SVGEGT. The CDR3 coding sequence is TGTGCCAGCAGTTACTCTCCGAGCAACTATGGCTACACCTTC. Translating it yields CASSYSPSNYGYTF.